Described below is a single T cell receptor (beta chain) sequence and its context. The antigen remains undetermined. The data are from a study of Tregs in tolerant kidney transplant recipients. Generated by immunoSEQ multiplex PCR, the TCRdb table keeps only in-frame clones and is missing some. Among some 68,000 clones listed, roughly 84% were seen once. Unstimulated regulatory T cells (CD4+CD25+CD127-), CD4+CD25- non-regulatory cells, CD4 and CD8 cells were FACS-sorted from thawed PBMCs. Study results and limitations: The most relevant donor-specific Treg TCRbeta repertoire apparently came from expansion with activated donor B cells. Validation in larger populations is needed because few patients were studied. Biological reproducibility was not directly addressed in this study.

This CDR3 is built from 15 residues. V lost 3 bases and J lost 4; bases outside the gene matches: 8. Per the germline V gene, CDR1 is KGHSH and CDR2 is LQKENI. The specimen sequenced was CD4+ T cells from blood. The origin of this receptor is a human donor in good health. J is TRBJ2-5 and V is TRBV18, with TRBD2 matching 7 bases. The CDR3 bases are TGTGCCAGCTCACCGTTTCGGAGCGGGGCAGAGACCCAGTACTTC. This translates into CASSPFRSGAETQYF. Complete variable domain (other parts from reference TRBV18 and TRBJ2-5): NAGVMQNPRHLVRRRGQEARLRCSPMKGHSHVYWYRQLPEEGLKFMVYLQKENIIDESGMPKERFSAEFPKEGPSILRIQQVVRGDSAAYFCASSPFRSGAETQYFGPGTRLLVL.